This T cell receptor beta chain was identified in a study of tumor T cells in aggressive B-cell lymphoma. Assay used: immunoSEQ multiplex PCR; TCRdb lists only in-frame clones, some missing. The profile covers about 3,000 clones, with 75% to 90% appearing a single time and approximately 4.1% taken by the ten largest. V shed 1 base, J shed 8 bases, and the junction held 5 bases outside the gene matches. The CDR3 has 16 residues. The germline CDR1 and CDR2 sequences are SGHVS and FQNEAQ. The receptor's source is an adult with diffuse large B cell lymphoma. This chain links TRBV7-8 with TRBJ1-6, with TRBD1 identical over 10 bases. The specimen was tumor tissue. CDR3 amino acids: CASSLGTGGRYSPLHF. The CDR3 DNA follows: TGTGCCAGCAGCTTAGGGACAGGGGGTCGGTATTCACCCCTCCACTTT.